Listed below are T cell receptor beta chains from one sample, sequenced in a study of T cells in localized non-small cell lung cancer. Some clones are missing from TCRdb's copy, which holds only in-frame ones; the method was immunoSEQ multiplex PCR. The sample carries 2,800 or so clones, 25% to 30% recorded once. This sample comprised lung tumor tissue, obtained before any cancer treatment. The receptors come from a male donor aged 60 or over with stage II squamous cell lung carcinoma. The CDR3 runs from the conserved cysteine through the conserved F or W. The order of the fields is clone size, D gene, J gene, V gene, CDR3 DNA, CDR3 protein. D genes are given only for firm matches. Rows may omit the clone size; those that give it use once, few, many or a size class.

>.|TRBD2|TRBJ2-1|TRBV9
TGTGCCAGCAGCACCCTAGCGGGAGCCTACAATGAGCAGTTCTTC
CASSTLAGAYNEQFF
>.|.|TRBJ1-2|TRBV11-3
TGTGCCAGCAGCTCCTCCGGAAGACTCGGCTATGGCTACACCTTC
CASSSSGRLGYGYTF
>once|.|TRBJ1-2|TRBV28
TGTGCCAGCAGTTTAGGGCCAGGTGGCTACACCTTC
CASSLGPGGYTF
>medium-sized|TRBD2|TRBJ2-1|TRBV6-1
TGTGCCAGCAGTGAAGCGCTGCTAGCGGACAATGAGCAGTTCTTC
CASSEALLADNEQFF
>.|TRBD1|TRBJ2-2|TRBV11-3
TGTGCCAGCAGCTTAAGGGGGCCGGTATCCGGGGAGCTGTTTTTT
CASSLRGPVSGELFF
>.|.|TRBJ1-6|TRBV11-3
TGTGCCAGCAGCCCCAGGGACGCCGGGAATTCACCCCTCCACTTT
CASSPRDAGNSPLHF
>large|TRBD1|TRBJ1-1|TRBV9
TGTGCCAGCAGCGGTGTGGGGCAGGGGGTGAGAAACACTGAAGCTTTCTTT
CASSGVGQGVRNTEAFF
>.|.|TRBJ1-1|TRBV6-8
TGTGCCAGCAGTTACAGTGCAGGGAACACTGAAGCTTTCTTT
CASSYSAGNTEAFF
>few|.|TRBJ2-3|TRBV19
TGTGCCAGTAGTGAGGGACTTTACACAGATACGCAGTATTTT
CASSEGLYTDTQYF
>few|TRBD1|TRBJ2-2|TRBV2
TGTGCCAGCAGCGTAGGGGACAGGGGGGCGGGGGCCGGGGAGCTGTTTTTT
CASSVGDRGAGAGELFF
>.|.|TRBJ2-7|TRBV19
TGTGCCAGTAGTAGCACGGGCTGGGCCTACGAGCAGTACTTC
CASSSTGWAYEQYF
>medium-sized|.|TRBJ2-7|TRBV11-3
TGTGCCAGCACTGAGGGAACAGGGCGGGTTTTCGAGCAGTACTTC
CASTEGTGRVFEQYF
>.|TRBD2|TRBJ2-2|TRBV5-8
TGTGCCAGCACCATAGCGGGGGGGCCAGGCGGGGAGCTGTTTTTT
CASTIAGGPGGELFF
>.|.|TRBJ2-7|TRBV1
TGCGCCAGCAGCCAAGGGCAGGCCCTCTCCTACGAGCAGTACTTC
CASSQGQALSYEQYF
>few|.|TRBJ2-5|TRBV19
TGTGCCAGTAGTACCTCCCAAGAGACCCAGTACTTC
CASSTSQETQYF
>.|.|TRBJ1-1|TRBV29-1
TGCAGCGTGACCGGAGACGGGAACACTGAAGCTTTCTTT
CSVTGDGNTEAFF
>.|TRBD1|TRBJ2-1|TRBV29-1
TGCAGCGTAGAGGGAGACAGGGGCAGCTCCTACAATGAGCAGTTCTTC
CSVEGDRGSSYNEQFF
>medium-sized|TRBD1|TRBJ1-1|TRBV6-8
TGTGCCAGCAGTGTAGACAGGGTGGGGACTGAAGCTTTCTTT
CASSVDRVGTEAFF
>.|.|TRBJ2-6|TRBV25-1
TGTGCCAGCAGTAGGAACTCTGGGGCCAACGTCCTGACTTTC
CASSRNSGANVLTF
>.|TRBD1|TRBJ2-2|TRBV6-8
TGTGCCAGCAGTTACTCGGGACAGGGGTACGGCGGGGAGCTGTTTTTT
CASSYSGQGYGGELFF
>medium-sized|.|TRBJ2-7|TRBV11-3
TGTGCCAGCAGCTTAAGGGGCAGGGGTGAAGACGAGCAGTACTTC
CASSLRGRGEDEQYF
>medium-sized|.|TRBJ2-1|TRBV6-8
TGTGCCAGCAGTTACCCAGGGTCCTACAATGAGCAGTTCTTC
CASSYPGSYNEQFF
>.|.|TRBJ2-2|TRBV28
TGTGCCAGCAGTCCGTCAAGGACGGCCGGGGAGCTGTTTTTT
CASSPSRTAGELFF
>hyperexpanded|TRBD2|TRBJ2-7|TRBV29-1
TGCAGCGTTGCTAGCGGGAACGTCGAGCAGTACTTC
CSVASGNVEQYF
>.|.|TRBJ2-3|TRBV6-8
TGTGCCAGCAGTTACGCCTGGGGGCAGCGCACAGATACGCAGTATTTT
CASSYAWGQRTDTQYF
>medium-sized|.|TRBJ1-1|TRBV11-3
TGTGCCAGCAGCCAGTTGACTCTTAACACTGAAGCTTTCTTT
CASSQLTLNTEAFF
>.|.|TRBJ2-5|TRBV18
TGTGCCAGCTCACTGAGCCTCCCGGGACTCAACCAAGAGACCCAGTACTTC
CASSLSLPGLNQETQYF
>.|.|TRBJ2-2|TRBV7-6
TGTGCCAGCAGCTTGGAAGAAGGACACTGGATTGCGAACACCGGGGAGCTGTTTTTT
CASSLEEGHWIANTGELFF
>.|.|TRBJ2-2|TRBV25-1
TGTGCCAGCAGTGAATATTACAGCACTAACACCGGGGAGCTGTTTTTT
CASSEYYSTNTGELFF
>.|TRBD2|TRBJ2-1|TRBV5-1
TGCGCCAGCAGCTCCGGGACTAGCGGGGGGCTCGGTTACAATGAGCAGTTCTTC
CASSSGTSGGLGYNEQFF
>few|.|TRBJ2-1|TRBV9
TGTGCCAGCAGCTATTGGGACAACAATGAGCAGTTCTTC
CASSYWDNNEQFF
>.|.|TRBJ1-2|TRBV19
TGTGCCAGTAGTAGGGACGGATCATCTAACTATGGCTACACCTTC
CASSRDGSSNYGYTF
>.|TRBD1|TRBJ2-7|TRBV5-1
TGCGCCAGCAGCTTCTCTTCAGGGGGATTGAGCTACGAGCAGTACTTC
CASSFSSGGLSYEQYF
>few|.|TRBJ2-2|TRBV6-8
TGTGCCAGCAGTATGTGGGGCCGGGTGGCCGGGGAGCTGTTTTTT
CASSMWGRVAGELFF
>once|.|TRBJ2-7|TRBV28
TGTGCCAGCAGTTTGGCAGGGGTGTACGAGCAGTACTTC
CASSLAGVYEQYF
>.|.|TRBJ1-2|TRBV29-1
TGCAGCGTTCAGGAGGGGTATGGCTACACCTTC
CSVQEGYGYTF
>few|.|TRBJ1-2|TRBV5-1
TGCGCCAGCAGCTTGGCGTCAGGGGAAAACTATGGCTACACCTTC
CASSLASGENYGYTF
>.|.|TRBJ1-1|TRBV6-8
TGTGCCACCCTTACCGAGACGAACACTGAAGCTTTCTTT
CATLTETNTEAFF
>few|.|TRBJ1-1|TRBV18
TGTGCCAGCTCACCAAGGGTGGGGAACACTGAAGCTTTCTTT
CASSPRVGNTEAFF
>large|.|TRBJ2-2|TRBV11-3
TGTGCCAGCAGCTCTATGATGACTAGCACCGGGGAGCTGTTTTTT
CASSSMMTSTGELFF
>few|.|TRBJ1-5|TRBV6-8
TGTGCCATCAGTGGGACTGATCAGCCCCAGCATTTT
CAISGTDQPQHF
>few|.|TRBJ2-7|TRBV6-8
TGTGCCAGCAGTTACATAATTGGGGGTGCTCCCTACGAGCAGTACTTC
CASSYIIGGAPYEQYF
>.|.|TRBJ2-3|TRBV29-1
TGCAGCGTTGCTCAGGGGTACGGGGGCACAGATACGCAGTATTTT
CSVAQGYGGTDTQYF
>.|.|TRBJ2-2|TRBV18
TGTGCCAGCTCACCATGGACAGACACCGGGGAGCTGTTTTTT
CASSPWTDTGELFF
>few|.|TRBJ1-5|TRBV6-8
TGTGCCAGCAGTTCGTTGGGAGAGGGCTTTCAGCCCCAGCATTTT
CASSSLGEGFQPQHF